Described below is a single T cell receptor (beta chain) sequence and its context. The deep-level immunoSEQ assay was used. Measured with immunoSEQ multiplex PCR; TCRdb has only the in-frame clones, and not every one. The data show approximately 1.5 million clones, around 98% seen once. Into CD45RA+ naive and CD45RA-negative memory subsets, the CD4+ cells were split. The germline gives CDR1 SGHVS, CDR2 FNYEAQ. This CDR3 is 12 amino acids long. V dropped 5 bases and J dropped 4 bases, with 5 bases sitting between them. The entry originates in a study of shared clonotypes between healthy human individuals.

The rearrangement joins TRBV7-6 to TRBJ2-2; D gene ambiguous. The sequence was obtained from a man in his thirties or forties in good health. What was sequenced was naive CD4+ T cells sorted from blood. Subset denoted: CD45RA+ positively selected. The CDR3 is CASSQRTGELFF. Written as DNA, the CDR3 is TGTGCCAGCAGCCAACGCACCGGGGAGCTGTTTTTT.